This paragraph covers one T cell receptor (beta chain) sequence. The antigen remains unidentified. This may be a read error, as it is one base from a much larger clone. RNA transcripts yielded amplified TCR beta CDR3 regions. First-round RT-PCR of the TCR CDR3 relied on the HTBI primer set. TCRdb reanalysed the multiplex PCR reads using MiXCR and keeps one entry per CDR3 protein. The data contain some 800,000 distinct CDR3 sequences, 35% to 45% of them singletons. The CDR3 is 11 residues long. CDR1 and CDR2 (germline): SQVTM, ANQGSEA. This entry comes from a study of T cells in Graves' hyperthyroidism and ophthalmopathy. Study-level points and caveats: Most thyroid clonotypes that were expanded above 0.001 also turned up in blood.

Material: blood. This sequence joins TRBV29-1 and TRBJ2-7; D may be TRBD1 (5 bases). This sequence originates from a man aged 18 to 29 with Graves' hyperthyroidism. CDR3 DNA: TGCAGCGGAAGGAAGGGGTACGAGCAGTGCTTC. Translated, it gives CSGRKGYEQCF.